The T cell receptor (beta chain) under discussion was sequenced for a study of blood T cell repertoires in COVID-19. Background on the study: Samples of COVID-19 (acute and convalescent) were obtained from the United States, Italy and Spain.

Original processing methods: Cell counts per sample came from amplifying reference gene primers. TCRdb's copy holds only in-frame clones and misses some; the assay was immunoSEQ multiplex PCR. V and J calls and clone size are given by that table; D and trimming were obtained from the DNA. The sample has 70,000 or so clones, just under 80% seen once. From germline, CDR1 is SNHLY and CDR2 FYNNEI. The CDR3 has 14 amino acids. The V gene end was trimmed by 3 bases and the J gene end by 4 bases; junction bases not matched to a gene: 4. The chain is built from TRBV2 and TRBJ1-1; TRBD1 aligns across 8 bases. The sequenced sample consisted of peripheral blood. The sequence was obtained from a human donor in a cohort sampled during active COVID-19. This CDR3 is CASSDRGRSTEAFF. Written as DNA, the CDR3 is TGTGCCAGCAGTGACAGGGGGCGGTCCACTGAAGCTTTCTTT.